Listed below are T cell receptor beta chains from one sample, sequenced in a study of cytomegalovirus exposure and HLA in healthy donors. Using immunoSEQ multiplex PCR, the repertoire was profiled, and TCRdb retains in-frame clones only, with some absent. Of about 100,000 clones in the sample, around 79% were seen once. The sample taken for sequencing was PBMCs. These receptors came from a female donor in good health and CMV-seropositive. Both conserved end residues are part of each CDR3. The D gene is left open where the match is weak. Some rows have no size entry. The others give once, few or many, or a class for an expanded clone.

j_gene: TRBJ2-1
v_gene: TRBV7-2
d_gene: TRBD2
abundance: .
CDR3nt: TGTGCCAGCAGCCCAGGACTAGCGGGAGTCTATGAGCAGTTCTTC
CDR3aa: CASSPGLAGVYEQFF

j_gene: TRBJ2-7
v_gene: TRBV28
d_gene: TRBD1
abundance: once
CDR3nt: TGTGCCAGCACGGACAGGGGCCTTCTGTACGAGCAGTACTTC
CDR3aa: CASTDRGLLYEQYF

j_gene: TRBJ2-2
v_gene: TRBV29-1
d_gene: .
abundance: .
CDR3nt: TGCAGCGTTGTGGGGGCAGGCGGGGAGCTGTTTTTT
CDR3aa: CSVVGAGGELFF

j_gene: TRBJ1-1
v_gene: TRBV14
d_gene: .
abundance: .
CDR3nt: TGTGCCAGCAGCCGAATCAGGGCGAGCACTGAAGCTTTCTTT
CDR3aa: CASSRIRASTEAFF

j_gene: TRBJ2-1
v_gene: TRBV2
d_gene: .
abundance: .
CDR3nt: TGTGCCAGCAGTGAAGAATCAGGGCCCTACAATGAGCAGTTCTTC
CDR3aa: CASSEESGPYNEQFF

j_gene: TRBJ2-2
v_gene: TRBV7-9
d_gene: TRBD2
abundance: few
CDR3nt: TGTGCCAGCAGATATACTAGCGGGAGCACCGGGGAGCTGTTTTTT
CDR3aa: CASRYTSGSTGELFF

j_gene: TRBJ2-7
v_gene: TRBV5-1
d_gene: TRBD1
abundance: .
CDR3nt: TGCGCCAGCAGCTGGACAGGGAACAACGAGCAGTACTTC
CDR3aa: CASSWTGNNEQYF

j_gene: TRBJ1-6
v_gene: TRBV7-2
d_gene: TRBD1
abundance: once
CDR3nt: TGTGCCAGCAGCTTGACGGACAGGGGTGGAAATTCACCCCTCCACTTT
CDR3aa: CASSLTDRGGNSPLHF

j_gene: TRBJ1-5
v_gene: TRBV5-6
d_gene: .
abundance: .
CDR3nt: TGTGCCAGCAGCTTGGGCGGAGGGGCTCAGCCCCAGCATTTT
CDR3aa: CASSLGGGAQPQHF

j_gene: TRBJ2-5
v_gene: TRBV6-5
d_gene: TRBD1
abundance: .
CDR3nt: TGTGCCAGCGCCTCGGGACAGGGTTTGAGAAAGACCCAGTACTTC
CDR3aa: CASASGQGLRKTQYF

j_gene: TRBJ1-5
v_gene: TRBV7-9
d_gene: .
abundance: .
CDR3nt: TGTGCCAGCAGCTTAGAGGCGGGGAATCAGCCCCAGCATTTT
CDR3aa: CASSLEAGNQPQHF

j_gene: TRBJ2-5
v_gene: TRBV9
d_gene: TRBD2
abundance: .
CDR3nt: TGTGCCAGCAGCCCACTAGCGGGGACCCAACAAGAGACCCAGTACTTC
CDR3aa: CASSPLAGTQQETQYF

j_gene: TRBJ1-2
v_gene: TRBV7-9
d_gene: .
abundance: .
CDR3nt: TGTGCCAGCAGCTCCGATCTAGCGGGGCACACGGATGGCTACACCTTC
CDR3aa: CASSSDLAGHTDGYTF

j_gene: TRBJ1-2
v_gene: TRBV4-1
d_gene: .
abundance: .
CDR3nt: TGCGCCAGCAGCCAAGAACCCCTGCGGGCCTATGGCTACACCTTC
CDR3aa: CASSQEPLRAYGYTF

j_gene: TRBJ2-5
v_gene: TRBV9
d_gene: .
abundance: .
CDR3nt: TGTGCCAGCAGCGCCTCCACAGGTGAAGAGACCCAGTACTTC
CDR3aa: CASSASTGEETQYF

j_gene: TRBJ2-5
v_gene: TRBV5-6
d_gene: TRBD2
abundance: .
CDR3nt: TGTGCCAGCAGCGATACCTTAGCGGGAGATGGAGAGACCCAGTACTTC
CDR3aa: CASSDTLAGDGETQYF

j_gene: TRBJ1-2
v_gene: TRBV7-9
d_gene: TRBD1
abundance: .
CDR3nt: TGTGCCAGCAGCTTAGGTACAGGGGAAGAATATGGCTACACCTTC
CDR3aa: CASSLGTGEEYGYTF

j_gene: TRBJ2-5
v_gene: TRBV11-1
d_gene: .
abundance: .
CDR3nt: TGTGCCAGCAGCAACACCCCAGAGACCCAGTACTTC
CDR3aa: CASSNTPETQYF

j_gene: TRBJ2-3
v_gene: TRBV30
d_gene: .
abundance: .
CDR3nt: TGTGCCTGGAGTGACCCTAGGCGCCGCACAGATACGCAGTATTTT
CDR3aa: CAWSDPRRRTDTQYF

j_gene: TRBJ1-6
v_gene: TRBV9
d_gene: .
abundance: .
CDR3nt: TGTGCCAGCAGCGTAAGGCCCAGGGATTCACCCCTCCACTTT
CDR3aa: CASSVRPRDSPLHF

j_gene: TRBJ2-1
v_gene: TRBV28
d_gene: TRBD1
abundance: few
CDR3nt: TGTGCCAGCGACGGGACAGGGCCCCCCAATGAGCAGTTCTTC
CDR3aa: CASDGTGPPNEQFF

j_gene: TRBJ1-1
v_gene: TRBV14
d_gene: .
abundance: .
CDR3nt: TGTGCCAGCAGCCAATTGCCCCCTGCGTCTGAAGCTTTCTTT
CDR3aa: CASSQLPPASEAFF

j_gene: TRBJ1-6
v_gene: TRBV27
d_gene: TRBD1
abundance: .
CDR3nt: TGTGCCAGCGGGCCGGGACAGGGGGAAAATTCACCCCTCCACTTT
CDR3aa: CASGPGQGENSPLHF

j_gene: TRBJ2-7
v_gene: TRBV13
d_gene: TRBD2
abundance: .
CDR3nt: TGTGCCAGCAGCCCATTAGCGGGACCCTACGAGCAGTACTTC
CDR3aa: CASSPLAGPYEQYF

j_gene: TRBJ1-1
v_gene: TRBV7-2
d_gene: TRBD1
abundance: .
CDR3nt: TGTGCCAGCAGCTTAGAATTGCCCTTTACAGGGGGAAACACTGAAGCTTTCTTT
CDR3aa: CASSLELPFTGGNTEAFF

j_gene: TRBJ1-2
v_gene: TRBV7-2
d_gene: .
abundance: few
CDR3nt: TGTGCCAGCAGCTCATACGCCGTCCAGGGTAGTGCGCGAGGCTACACCTTC
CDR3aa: CASSSYAVQGSARGYTF

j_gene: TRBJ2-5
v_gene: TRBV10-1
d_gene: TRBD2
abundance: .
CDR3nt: TGCGCCAGCAGTGACACGAGACTAGCGGAGACCCAGTACTTC
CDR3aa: CASSDTRLAETQYF

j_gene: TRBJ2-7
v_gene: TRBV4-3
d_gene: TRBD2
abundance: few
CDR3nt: TGCGCCAGCAGCCATTATTTAGCGGGAGGGCCTAACGAGCAGTACTTC
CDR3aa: CASSHYLAGGPNEQYF

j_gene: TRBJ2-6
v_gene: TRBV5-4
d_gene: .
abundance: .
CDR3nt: TGTGCCAGCAGCTTGATAGGAGTTGGGGCCAACGTCCTGACTTTC
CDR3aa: CASSLIGVGANVLTF

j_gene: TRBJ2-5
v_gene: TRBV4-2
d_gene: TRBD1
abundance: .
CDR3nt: TGTGCCAGCAGCCAAGCCGACAGGGGAATGGGAGAGACCCAGTACTTC
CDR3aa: CASSQADRGMGETQYF

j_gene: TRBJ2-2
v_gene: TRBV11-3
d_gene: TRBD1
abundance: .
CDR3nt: TGTGCCAGCAGCCCTCGGACAGGGGGCGGGGAGCTGTTTTTT
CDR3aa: CASSPRTGGGELFF

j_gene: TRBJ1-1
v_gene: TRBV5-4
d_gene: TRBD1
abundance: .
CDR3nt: TGTGCCAGCAGCCGTGGGGGACAGGGGATGTGGAACACTGAAGCTTTCTTT
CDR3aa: CASSRGGQGMWNTEAFF

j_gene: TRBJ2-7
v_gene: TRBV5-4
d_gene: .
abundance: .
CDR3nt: TGTGCCAGCGGGACACGAGACGAGCAGTACTTC
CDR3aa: CASGTRDEQYF

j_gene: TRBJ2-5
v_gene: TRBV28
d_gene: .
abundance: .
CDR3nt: TGTGCCAGCAGTTTAGCCGGTGTAGCTGAGACCCAGTACTTC
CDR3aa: CASSLAGVAETQYF

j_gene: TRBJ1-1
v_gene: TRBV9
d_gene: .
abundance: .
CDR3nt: TGTGCCAGCAGCGTAGACGGGGGGAGGACTGAAGCTTTCTTT
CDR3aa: CASSVDGGRTEAFF

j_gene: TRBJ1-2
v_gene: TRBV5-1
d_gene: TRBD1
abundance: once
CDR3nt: TGCGCCAGCAGGGAAGGACAGGGTACTAACTATGGCTACACCTTC
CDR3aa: CASREGQGTNYGYTF

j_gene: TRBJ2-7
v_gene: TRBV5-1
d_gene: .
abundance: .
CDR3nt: TGCGCCAGCAGCGTGGACCGCCTACCAAGCGAGCAGTACTTC
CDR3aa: CASSVDRLPSEQYF

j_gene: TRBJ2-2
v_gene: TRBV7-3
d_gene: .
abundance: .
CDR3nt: TGTGCCAGCAGCTCAGGTTCCAACACCGGGGAGCTGTTTTTT
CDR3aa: CASSSGSNTGELFF

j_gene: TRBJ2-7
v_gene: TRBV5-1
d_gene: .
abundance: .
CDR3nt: TGCGCCAGCAGCCAAGGAGGTTCGGGGTCTGAGCAGTACTTC
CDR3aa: CASSQGGSGSEQYF

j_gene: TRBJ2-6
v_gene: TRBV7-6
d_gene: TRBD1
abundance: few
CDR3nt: TGTGCCAGCAGCTTAGCGAGGCGAGCAGGGGGTTCTGGGGCCAACGTCCTGACTTTC
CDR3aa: CASSLARRAGGSGANVLTF

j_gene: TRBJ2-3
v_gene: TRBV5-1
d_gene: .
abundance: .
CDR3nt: TGCGCCAGCAGCTACGACAGAGACACAGATACGCAGTATTTT
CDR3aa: CASSYDRDTDTQYF

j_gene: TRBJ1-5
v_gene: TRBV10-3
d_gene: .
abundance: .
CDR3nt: TGTGCCATAACCGATAGAGGAGATCAGCCCCAGCATTTT
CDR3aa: CAITDRGDQPQHF

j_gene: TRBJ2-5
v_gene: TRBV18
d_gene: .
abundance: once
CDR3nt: TGTGCCAGCTCATCGGACATCCAAGAGACCCAGTACTTC
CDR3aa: CASSSDIQETQYF

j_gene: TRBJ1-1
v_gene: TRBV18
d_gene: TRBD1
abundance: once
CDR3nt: TGTGCCAGCTCTCCTGGGACAGGGTATTTTACTGAAGCTTTCTTT
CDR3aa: CASSPGTGYFTEAFF

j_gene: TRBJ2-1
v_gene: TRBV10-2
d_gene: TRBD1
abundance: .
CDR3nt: TGCGCCAGCAGTAAGGGGGCTGAGGGGAATGAGCAGTTCTTC
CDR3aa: CASSKGAEGNEQFF

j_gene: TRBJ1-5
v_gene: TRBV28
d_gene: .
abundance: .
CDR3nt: TGTGCCAGCAGTCCGCAGGGGAAATACCAGCCCCAGCATTTT
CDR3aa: CASSPQGKYQPQHF